This T cell receptor (beta chain) derives from a study of blood T cells in healthy people across ages. Donor samples were obtained from healthy Caucasian individuals from Russia, aged 6 to 90. This clonotype came up many times. Its antigen is currently unknown. Notes on the study in general: PBMCs left unsorted prevented a conclusive naive versus antigen-experienced comparison. Among long-lived donors, naive CD4+ cells were more numerous and diversity higher than in aged donors.

Sample-barcoded 5' priming and a J-beta primer mix drove a second PCR of roughly 7 to 11 cycles. TCRdb ran MiXCR on the 5' RACE reads and lists one entry per CDR3 protein. The sample consists of fewer than 950,000 distinct CDR3 sequences, 35% to 40% of them appearing once. The CDR3 is made up of 12 amino acids. The V and J ends lost 1 base and 6 bases respectively, with 4 bases between them. The chain uses TRBV12-3 or TRBV12-4 and TRBJ2-1; no clear D. The TCR sequence derives from a man aged 18 to 35 in good health. Material: blood. As DNA, the CDR3 is TGTGCCAGCAGTTTAGGGTTCAATGAGCAGTTCTTC. Amino acid sequence: CASSLGFNEQFF.